One and the same sample provided the 20 T cell receptor beta chains below, sequenced in a study of T cell responses to AZD1222 COVID-19 vaccine. This table comes from immunoSEQ multiplex PCR, and its TCRdb copy is limited to in-frame clones, with some not included. The table includes about 60,000 clones, approximately 82% detected once. Sample: peripheral blood, taken on day 0 of AZD1222 vaccination. Receptors were obtained from an adult in good health.

The CDR3 spells CASSPRSTSGSYNEQFF. Written as DNA, the CDR3 is TGTGCCAGCTCACCTCGTTCAACTAGTGGATCCTACAATGAGCAGTTCTTC. The rearrangement uses TRBV18 and TRBJ2-1, with D possibly matching TRBD2 (5 bases). Germline V gives CDR1 KGHSH, CDR2 LQKENI. The V end was cut by 3 bases, the J end by 1 base, with 16 bases between. This CDR3 is built from 17 residues.

This chain links TRBV12-3 or TRBV12-4 with TRBJ1-2; 9 bases are a match to TRBD1. CDR3 length equals 13 residues. V shed 2 bases and J 14 bases; nucleotides not matched to a gene: 9. Here the CDR3 DNA reads TGTGCCAGCAGTTTACAGGACAGGGGACTTTTTACCTTC. Translating gives CASSLQDRGLFTF.

This rearrangement joins TRBV28 to TRBJ2-3; no firm D call. Germline lookup yields CDR1 MDHEN and CDR2 SYDVKM. The CDR3 is made up of 14 amino acids. Trimming left V 10 bases short and J 2 bases short, with 16 bases between. The CDR3 loop is CATNGPPPTDTQYF. CDR3 bases: TGTGCCACCAACGGGCCTCCCCCCACAGATACGCAGTATTTT.

CDR3 bases: TGTGCCAGCAGTTGGGTCGAGTATGGCTACACCTTC. Translated, it gives CASSWVEYGYTF. The V gene is TRBV28, the J gene TRBJ1-2; D is unclear. Germline loops: CDR1 MDHEN, CDR2 SYDVKM. The CDR3 has 12 residues. V lost 4 bases and J lost 5, with 8 bases in between.

This rearrangement joins TRBV7-2 to TRBJ1-3; 7 nucleotides align to TRBD1. With V trimmed by 3 bases and J by 2 bases, 1 base remained unmatched. CDR1 and CDR2 from the germline V gene are SGHTA and FQGNSA. The CDR3 covers 14 residues. As DNA, the CDR3 is TGTGCCAGCAGCTTCGACAGGGCTGGAAACACCATATATTTT. Protein sequence: CASSFDRAGNTIYF.

This clone was detected only a few times. The CDR3 DNA reads as TGCAGCGTTGTTAGGGACGCTTTGGGTGATGGCTACACCTTC. The encoded protein is CSVVRDALGDGYTF. This chain joins TRBV29-1 and TRBJ1-2; TRBD1 might be the D (5 bases). The CDR3 sequence is 14 residues long. V was cut by 4 bases and J by 6 bases, with 18 bases left in between. The germline V gene has CDR1 SQVTM and CDR2 ANQGSEA.

The genes are TRBV29-1 and TRBJ2-1, with D unclear. This CDR3 contains 11 residues. Deletions cut 5 bases from V and 16 bases from J, with 18 bases between. From germline, CDR1 is SQVTM and CDR2 ANQGSEA. This CDR3 is CSVNPGTPGFF. CDR3 nucleotide sequence: TGCAGCGTTAACCCCGGCACCCCCGGTTTCTTC.

This chain links TRBV6-5 with TRBJ2-7, with D unclear. The germline V gene has CDR1 MNHEY and CDR2 SVGAGI. V lost 7 bases, J lost 1 base, and 14 bases lay in between. The CDR3 is made up of 14 amino acids. This chain's CDR3 is CASTSSLGSYEQYF. As DNA, the CDR3 is TGTGCCAGCACTTCCTCTTTGGGATCCTACGAGCAGTACTTC.

This clone has just a few counts. The chain recombines TRBV28 with TRBJ1-5; TRBD1 agrees at 9 bases. The germline V gene has CDR1 MDHEN and CDR2 SYDVKM. The CDR3 loop spans 15 amino acids. V gave up 6 bases and J gave up 6 bases; unmatched junction bases: 9. The CDR3 region is CASRGTGRLSQPQHF. The DNA for the CDR3 is TGTGCCAGCAGGGGGACAGGGAGATTGAGTCAGCCCCAGCATTTT.

The genes are TRBV28 and TRBJ1-4, with D possibly matching TRBD1 (5 bases). Looked up from germline, CDR1 is MDHEN and CDR2 is SYDVKM. V lost 6 bases to trimming and J lost 7 bases, with 21 bases between them. The CDR3 has 16 amino acids. CDR3: CASSSGFNLLVEKLFF. The CDR3 region has the DNA TGTGCCAGCAGCTCAGGGTTCAACTTGCTCGTTGAAAAACTGTTTTTT.

This clone was picked up a small number of times. V gene TRBV5-4 combines with J gene TRBJ2-5; 9 nucleotides line up with TRBD2. J was trimmed by 3 bases and V by 2 bases; bases with no gene match: 2. Looked up from germline, CDR1 is SGHNT and CDR2 is YYREEE (reference sequence). The CDR3 has 14 residues. CDR3 DNA: TGTGCCAGCAGCTTCCCTAGCGGGGAAGAGACCCAGTACTTC. This sequence encodes CASSFPSGEETQYF.

J is TRBJ2-5 and V is TRBV11-2; TRBD1 matches 9 bases. CDR1 and CDR2 (germline): SGHAT, FQNNGV. V trimming: 2 bases; J trimming: 5 bases; junction bases outside the gene matches: 6. The CDR3 contains 15 residues. The CDR3, as DNA: TGTGCCAGCAGCTTACGAACAGGGGGCACGGAGACCCAGTACTTC. This sequence encodes CASSLRTGGTETQYF.

The chain carries TRBV7-2 and TRBJ1-1; D uncertain. Trimming pared 1 base from V and 1 base from J, leaving 10 bases between. The CDR3 loop spans 15 amino acids. Germline V CDR1 and CDR2: SGHTA, FQGNSA. Here the CDR3 DNA reads TGTGCCAGCAGCTTAGTCGCAAAAGGGAACACTGAAGCTTTCTTT. Translation gives CASSLVAKGNTEAFF.

The chain combines TRBV6-2 or TRBV6-3 with TRBJ2-1, with D possibly TRBD2 on 5 matching bases. Germline V gene sequence: CDR1 MNHEY, CDR2 SVGEGT. Between the trimmed V and J ends, which lost 5 bases and 0 bases, there was a span of 14 bases. The CDR3 is 16 amino acids. The CDR3 region has the DNA TGTGCCAGCAGTAGTGGGTGGAGGAGCTCCTACAATGAGCAGTTCTTC. It yields the protein CASSSGWRSSYNEQFF.

This chain connects TRBV4-3 to TRBJ2-2; 10 positions match TRBD2. CDR3 size: 22 residues. The V segment lost 1 base and the J segment 4 bases; nucleotides outside the gene matches: 21. Germline CDR1 and CDR2: LGHNA and YSLEER. The DNA of the CDR3 is TGCGCCAGCAGCCAAGGGATAGTATGGAAACTAGCGGGAAAAGTCGGCACCGGGGAGCTGTTTTTT. It specifies CASSQGIVWKLAGKVGTGELFF.

This chain connects TRBV11-3 to TRBJ2-1; perhaps TRBD2 as D (6 bases). Trimming removed 5 bases from V and 3 bases from J, with 14 bases in between. The germline CDR1 and CDR2 sequences are SGHNT and YENEEA. The CDR3 consists of 15 residues. CDR3 sequence (DNA): TGTGCCAGCAGCCCAGACCGGACTAACTACAATGAGCAGTTCTTC. Protein: CASSPDRTNYNEQFF.

This sequence joins TRBV28 and TRBJ2-4; 10 positions match TRBD1. The CDR3 is 20 residues long. Germline values: CDR1 MDHEN, CDR2 SYDVKM. V dropped 3 bases and J dropped 0; count of bases not matched to a gene: 14. CDR3 region: CASSFSYGTGEGIAKNIQYF. The CDR3 DNA sequence: TGTGCCAGCAGTTTTTCCTATGGGACAGGGGAGGGGATAGCCAAAAACATTCAGTACTTC.

The CDR3 coding sequence is TGTGCCAGCAGCCCAAGGACAGGAATCTCCTACAATGAGCAGTTCTTC. Encoded protein: CASSPRTGISYNEQFF. J is TRBJ2-1 and V is TRBV7-9; 7 bases fit TRBD1. From germline, CDR1 is SEHNR and CDR2 FQNEAQ (reference sequence). Unmatched junction bases numbered 7, after V lost 5 bases and J lost 0 bases. This CDR3 is 16 amino acids long.

This chain links TRBV28 with TRBJ2-7, with 8 bases aligning to TRBD1. The CDR3 loop spans 13 amino acids. J was trimmed by 5 bases and V by 7 bases; bases with no gene match: 7. The V gene's germline CDR1 is MDHEN and CDR2 SYDVKM. CDR3 in amino acids: CASMDRAINEQYF. The CDR3 nucleotides are TGTGCCAGCATGGACAGGGCGATCAACGAGCAGTACTTC.

The V and J genes are TRBV10-3 and TRBJ1-2; no clear D. Germline V gene sequence: CDR1 ENHRY, CDR2 SYGVKD. The CDR3 runs to 15 residues. Trimming took off 2 bases at V and 1 base at J, with 11 bases between the two ends. CDR3 coding DNA: TGTGCCATCAGTGAGCCGCGACGCCTTAACTATGGCTACACCTTC. This encodes CAISEPRRLNYGYTF.